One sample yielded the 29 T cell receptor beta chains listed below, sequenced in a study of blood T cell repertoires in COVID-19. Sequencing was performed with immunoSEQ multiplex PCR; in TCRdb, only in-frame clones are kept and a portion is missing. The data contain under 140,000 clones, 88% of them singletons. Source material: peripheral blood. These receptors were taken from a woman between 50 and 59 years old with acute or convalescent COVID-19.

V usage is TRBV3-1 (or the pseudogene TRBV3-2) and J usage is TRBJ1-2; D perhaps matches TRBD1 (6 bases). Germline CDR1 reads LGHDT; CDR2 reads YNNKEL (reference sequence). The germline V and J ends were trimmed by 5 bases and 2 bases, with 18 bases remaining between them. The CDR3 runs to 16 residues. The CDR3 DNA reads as TGTGCCAGCAGCTCCAGGGGACCCCAGGGCAACTATGGCTACACCTTC. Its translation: CASSSRGPQGNYGYTF.

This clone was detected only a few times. The CDR3 protein is CASSQDGLPGRNTGELFF. CDR3 nucleotide sequence: TGTGCCAGCAGCCAAGATGGTTTACCCGGGAGAAACACCGGGGAGCTGTTTTTT. The rearrangement uses TRBV14 and TRBJ2-2, with D tentatively TRBD2 (6 bases). The germline gives CDR1 SGHDN, CDR2 FVKESK. V was pared by 0 bases and J by 2 bases, with 16 bases between. The CDR3 loop spans 18 amino acids. Based on the CDR3 plus reference TRBV14 and TRBJ2-2, the full variable domain is EAGVTQFPSHSVIEKGQTVTLRCDPISGHDNLYWYRRVMGKEIKFLLHFVKESKQDESGMPNNRFLAERTGGTYSTLKVQPAELEDSGVYFCASSQDGLPGRNTGELFFGEGSRLTVL.

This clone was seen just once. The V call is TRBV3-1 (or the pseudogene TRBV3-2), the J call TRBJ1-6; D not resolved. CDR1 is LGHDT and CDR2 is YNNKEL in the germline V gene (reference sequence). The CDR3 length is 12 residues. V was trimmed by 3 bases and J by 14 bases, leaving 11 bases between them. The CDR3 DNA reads TGTGCCAGCAGCCAGGGGAGCTGGGCCCTCCACTTT. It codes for CASSQGSWALHF.

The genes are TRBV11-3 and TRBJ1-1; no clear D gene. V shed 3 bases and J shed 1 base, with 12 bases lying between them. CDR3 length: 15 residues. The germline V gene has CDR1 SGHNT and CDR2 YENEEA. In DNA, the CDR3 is TGTGCCAGCAGCTTGTCTGGGCAGCAGAACACTGAAGCTTTCTTT. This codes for CASSLSGQQNTEAFF.

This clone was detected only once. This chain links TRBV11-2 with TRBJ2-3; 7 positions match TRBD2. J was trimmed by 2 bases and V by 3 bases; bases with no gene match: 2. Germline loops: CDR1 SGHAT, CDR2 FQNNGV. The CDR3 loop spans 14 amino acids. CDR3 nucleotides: TGTGCCAGCAGCTTCGGACTAGACACAGATACGCAGTATTTT. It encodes CASSFGLDTDTQYF.

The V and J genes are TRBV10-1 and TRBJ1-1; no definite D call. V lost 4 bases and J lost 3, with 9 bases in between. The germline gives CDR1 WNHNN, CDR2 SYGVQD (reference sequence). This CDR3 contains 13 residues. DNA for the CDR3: TGCGCCAGCAGTGTGGAGTCGTACACTGAAGCTTTCTTT. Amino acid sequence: CASSVESYTEAFF.

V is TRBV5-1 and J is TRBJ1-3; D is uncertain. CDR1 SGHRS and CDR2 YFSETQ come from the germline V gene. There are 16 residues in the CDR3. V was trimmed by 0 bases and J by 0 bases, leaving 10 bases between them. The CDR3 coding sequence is TGCGCCAGCAGCTTGGTAGCGGGGAACTCTGGAAACACCATATATTTT. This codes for CASSLVAGNSGNTIYF.

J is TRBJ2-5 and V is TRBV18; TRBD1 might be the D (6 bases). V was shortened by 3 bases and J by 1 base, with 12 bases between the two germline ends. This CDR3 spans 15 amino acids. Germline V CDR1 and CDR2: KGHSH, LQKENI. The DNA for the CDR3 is TGTGCCAGCTCACCTGGACAGCCCTTCCAAGAGACCCAGTACTTC. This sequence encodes CASSPGQPFQETQYF.

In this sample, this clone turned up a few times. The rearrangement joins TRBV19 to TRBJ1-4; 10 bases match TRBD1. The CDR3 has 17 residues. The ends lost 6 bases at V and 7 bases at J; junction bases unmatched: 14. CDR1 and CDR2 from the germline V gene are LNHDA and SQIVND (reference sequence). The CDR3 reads CASSQPRIGQGVEKLFF. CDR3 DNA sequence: TGTGCCAGTAGCCAACCACGTATCGGACAGGGGGTTGAAAAACTGTTTTTT.

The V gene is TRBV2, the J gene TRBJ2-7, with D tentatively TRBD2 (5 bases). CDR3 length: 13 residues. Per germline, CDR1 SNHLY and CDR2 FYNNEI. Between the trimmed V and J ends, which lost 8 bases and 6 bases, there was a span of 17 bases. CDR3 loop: CASGVARRTEQYF. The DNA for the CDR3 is TGTGCCAGCGGGGTAGCGCGGCGTACCGAGCAGTACTTC.

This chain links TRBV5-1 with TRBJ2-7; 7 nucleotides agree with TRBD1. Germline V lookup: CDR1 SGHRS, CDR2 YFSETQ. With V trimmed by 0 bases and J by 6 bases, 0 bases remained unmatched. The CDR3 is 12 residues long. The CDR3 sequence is CASSLDRGEQYF. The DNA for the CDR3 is TGCGCCAGCAGCTTGGACAGGGGCGAGCAGTACTTC. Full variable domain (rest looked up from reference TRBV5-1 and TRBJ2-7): KAGVTQTPRYLIKTRGQQVTLSCSPISGHRSVSWYQQTPGQGLQFLFEYFSETQRNKGNFPGRFSGRQFSNSRSEMNVSTLELGDSALYLCASSLDRGEQYFGPGTRLTVT.

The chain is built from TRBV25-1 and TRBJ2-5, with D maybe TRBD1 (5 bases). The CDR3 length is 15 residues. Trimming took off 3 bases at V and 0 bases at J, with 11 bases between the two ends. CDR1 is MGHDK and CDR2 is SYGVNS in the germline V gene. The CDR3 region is CASSDPQGNQETQYF. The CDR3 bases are TGTGCCAGCAGTGATCCCCAGGGTAACCAAGAGACCCAGTACTTC. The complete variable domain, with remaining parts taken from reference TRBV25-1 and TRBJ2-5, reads EADIYQTPRYLVIGTGKKITLECSQTMGHDKMYWYQQDPGMELHLIHYSYGVNSTEKGDLSSESTVSRIRTEHFPLTLESARPSHTSQYLCASSDPQGNQETQYFGPGTRLLVL.

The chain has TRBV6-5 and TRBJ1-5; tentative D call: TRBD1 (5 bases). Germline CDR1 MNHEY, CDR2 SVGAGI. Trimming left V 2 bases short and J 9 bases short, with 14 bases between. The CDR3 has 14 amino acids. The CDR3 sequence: CASSYLAGLGPQHF. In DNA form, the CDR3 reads TGTGCCAGCAGTTACCTGGCAGGGTTGGGGCCCCAGCATTTT.

CDR3 in DNA: TGCGCCAGCAGCGGGCGGCAGGGCCTTGTGCAGTACTTC. This encodes CASSGRQGLVQYF. The rearrangement uses TRBV5-1 and TRBJ2-7; possible D gene TRBD1, 5 bases. Looked up from germline, CDR1 is SGHRS and CDR2 is YFSETQ. This CDR3 spans 13 amino acids. V lost 4 bases, J lost 9 bases, and 17 bases lay in between.

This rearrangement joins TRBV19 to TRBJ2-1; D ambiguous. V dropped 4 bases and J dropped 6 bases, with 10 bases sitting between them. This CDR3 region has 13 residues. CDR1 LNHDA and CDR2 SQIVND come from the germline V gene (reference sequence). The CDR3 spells CASSSTRLNEQFF. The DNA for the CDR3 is TGTGCCAGTAGTAGTACCAGACTCAATGAGCAGTTCTTC.

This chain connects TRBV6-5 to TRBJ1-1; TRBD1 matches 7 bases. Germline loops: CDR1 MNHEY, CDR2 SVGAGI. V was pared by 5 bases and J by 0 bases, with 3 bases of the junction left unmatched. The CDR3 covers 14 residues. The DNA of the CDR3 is TGTGCCAGCAGTCGGGACAGCATGAACACTGAAGCTTTCTTT. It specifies CASSRDSMNTEAFF.

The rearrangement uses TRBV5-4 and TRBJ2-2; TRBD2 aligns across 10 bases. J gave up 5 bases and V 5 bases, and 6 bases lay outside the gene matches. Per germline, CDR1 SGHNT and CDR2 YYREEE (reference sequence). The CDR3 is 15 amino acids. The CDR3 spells CASSHSGRLTGELFF. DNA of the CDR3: TGTGCCAGCAGTCATAGCGGGAGGTTGACCGGGGAGCTGTTTTTT. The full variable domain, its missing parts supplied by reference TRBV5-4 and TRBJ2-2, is ETGVTQSPTHLIKTRGQQVTLRCSSQSGHNTVSWYQQALGQGPQFIFQYYREEENGRGNFPPRFSGLQFPNYSSELNVNALELDDSALYLCASSHSGRLTGELFFGEGSRLTVL.

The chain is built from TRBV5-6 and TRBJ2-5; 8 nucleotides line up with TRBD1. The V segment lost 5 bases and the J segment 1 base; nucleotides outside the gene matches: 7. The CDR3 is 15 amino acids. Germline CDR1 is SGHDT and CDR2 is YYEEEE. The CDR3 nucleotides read TGTGCCAGCAGGCCATGGGACAGGATCCAAGAGACCCAGTACTTC. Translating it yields CASRPWDRIQETQYF.

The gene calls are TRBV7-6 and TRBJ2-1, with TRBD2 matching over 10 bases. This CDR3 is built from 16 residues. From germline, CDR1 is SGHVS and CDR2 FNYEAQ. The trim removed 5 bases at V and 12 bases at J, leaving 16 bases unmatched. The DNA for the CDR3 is TGTGCCAGCAGCCCAACTCCCGGGACTAGCGCCATAGGGCAGTTCTTC. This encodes CASSPTPGTSAIGQFF. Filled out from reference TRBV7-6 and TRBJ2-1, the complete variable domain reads GAGVSQSPRYKVTKRGQDVALRCDPISGHVSLYWYRQALGQGPEFLTYFNYEAQQDKSGLPNDRFSAERPEGSISTLTIQRTEQRDSAMYRCASSPTPGTSAIGQFFGPGTRLTVL.

As DNA, the CDR3 is TGTGCCAGCAGCTTAGGGTTGGGGACTAGCGGGGAGCTGTTTTTT. It specifies CASSLGLGTSGELFF. The chain links TRBV7-2 to TRBJ2-2; TRBD2 aligns across 8 bases. Per the germline V gene, CDR1 is SGHTA and CDR2 is FQGNSA. The CDR3 consists of 15 residues. V lost 1 base to trimming and J lost 7 bases; unmatched junction nucleotides: 5.

CDR3 region: CASSLDLDRGYGYTF. DNA of the CDR3: TGTGCCAGCAGCTTAGATCTGGACAGGGGCTATGGCTACACCTTC. The chain uses TRBV7-9 and TRBJ1-2; 9 bases line up with TRBD1. CDR1 SEHNR and CDR2 FQNEAQ come from the germline V gene (reference sequence). V was clipped by 1 base and J by 4 bases; unmatched bases: 4. The CDR3 is made up of 15 amino acids.

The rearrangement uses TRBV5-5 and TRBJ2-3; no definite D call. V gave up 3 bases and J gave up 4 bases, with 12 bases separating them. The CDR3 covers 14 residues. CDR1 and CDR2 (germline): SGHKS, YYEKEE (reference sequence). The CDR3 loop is CASSSTPVADTQYF. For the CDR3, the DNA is TGTGCCAGCAGCTCAACTCCGGTGGCAGATACGCAGTATTTT.

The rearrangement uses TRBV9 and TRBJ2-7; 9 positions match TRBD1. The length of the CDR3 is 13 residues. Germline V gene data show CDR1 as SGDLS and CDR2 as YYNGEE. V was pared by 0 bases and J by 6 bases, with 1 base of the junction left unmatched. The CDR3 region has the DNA TGTGCCAGCAGCGTAGGGACAGGGGCCGAGCAGTACTTC. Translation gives CASSVGTGAEQYF. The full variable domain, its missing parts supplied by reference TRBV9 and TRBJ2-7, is DSGVTQTPKHLITATGQRVTLRCSPRSGDLSVYWYQQSLDQGLQFLIQYYNGEERAKGNILERFSAQQFPDLHSELNLSSLELGDSALYFCASSVGTGAEQYFGPGTRLTVT.

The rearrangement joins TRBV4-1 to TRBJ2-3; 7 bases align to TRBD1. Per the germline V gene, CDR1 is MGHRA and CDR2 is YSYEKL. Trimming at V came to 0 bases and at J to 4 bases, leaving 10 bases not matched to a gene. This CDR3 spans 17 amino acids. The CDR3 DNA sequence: TGCGCCAGCAGCCAAGATTTGAAGGGGGCGTTCCCAGATACGCAGTATTTT. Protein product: CASSQDLKGAFPDTQYF.

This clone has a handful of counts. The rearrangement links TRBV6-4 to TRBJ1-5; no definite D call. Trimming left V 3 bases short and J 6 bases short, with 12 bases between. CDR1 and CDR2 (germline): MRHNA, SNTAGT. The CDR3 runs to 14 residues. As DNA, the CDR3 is TGTGCCAGCAGTGAAGGATCGGGGAGTCAGCCCCAGCATTTT. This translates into CASSEGSGSQPQHF.

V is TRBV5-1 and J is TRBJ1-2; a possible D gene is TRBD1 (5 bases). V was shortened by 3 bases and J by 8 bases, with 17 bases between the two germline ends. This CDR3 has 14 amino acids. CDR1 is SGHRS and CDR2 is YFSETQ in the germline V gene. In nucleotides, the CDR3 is TGCGCCAGCAGCTGGACATCGAGCGACGGAGGCTACACCTTC. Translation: CASSWTSSDGGYTF.

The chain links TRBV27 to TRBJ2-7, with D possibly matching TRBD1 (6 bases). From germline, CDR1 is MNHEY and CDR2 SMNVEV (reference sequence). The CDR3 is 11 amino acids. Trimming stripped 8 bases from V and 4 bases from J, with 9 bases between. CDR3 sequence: CASRDRYEQYF. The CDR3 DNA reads TGTGCCAGCCGAGACAGGTACGAGCAGTACTTC.

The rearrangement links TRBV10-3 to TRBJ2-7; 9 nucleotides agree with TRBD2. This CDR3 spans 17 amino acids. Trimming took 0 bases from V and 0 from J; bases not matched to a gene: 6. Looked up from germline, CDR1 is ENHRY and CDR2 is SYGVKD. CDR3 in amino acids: CAISESSEREDSYEQYF. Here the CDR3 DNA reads TGTGCCATCAGTGAGTCGTCCGAGCGGGAGGACTCCTACGAGCAGTACTTC.

The CDR3 bases are TGTGCCACCAGTGCTGGGGACAGGGACCACGAGCAGTACTTC. Translation: CATSAGDRDHEQYF. V and J are TRBV24-1 and TRBJ2-7; 9 bases are shared with TRBD1. The V and J ends lost 5 bases and 5 bases, in that order; junction bases with no gene match: 6. The CDR3 is 14 residues long. Germline-derived CDR1 and CDR2 are KGHDR and SFDVKD.